Presented here are 2 T cell receptor beta chains from one specimen sequenced in a study of CD8 T cells in ankylosing spondylitis. MiXCR was run by TCRdb on the 5' RACE reads, yielding one entry per CDR3 protein. The sample lists under 250,000 distinct CDR3 sequences; around a quarter were seen once. The sample taken for sequencing was blood, either unsorted or a sorted T cell fraction (not recorded which). All receptors come from a male donor with ankylosing spondylitis or in good health (not recorded which).

This clonotype was counted between two and nine times. V is TRBV20-1 and J is TRBJ2-1; 9 nucleotides align to TRBD2. This CDR3 has 14 residues. V lost 1 base and J lost 8; bases outside the gene matches: 6. Germline loops: CDR1 DFQATT, CDR2 SNEGSKA (reference sequence). The CDR3: CSARGGTSMYEQFF. CDR3 nucleotides: TGCAGTGCTAGAGGGGGGACTAGCATGTATGAGCAGTTCTTC.

This clonotype was seen more than once but under ten times. The chain uses TRBV20-1 and TRBJ2-1; a possible D gene is TRBD2 (6 bases). The CDR3 sequence is 14 residues long. V lost 1 base and J 2 bases, leaving 9 bases between the germline ends. Germline V gene data show CDR1 as DFQATT and CDR2 as SNEGSKA (reference sequence). In DNA form, the CDR3 reads TGCAGTGCTAGAGTTAGCGGAGCCTACAATGAGCAGTTCTTC. Protein: CSARVSGAYNEQFF.